This T cell receptor (beta chain) comes out of a study of T-cell reconstitution after alpha-beta-depleted transplantation in children. General observations from the study: There were reportedly several hundred expanded graft clones from which alpha-beta T cells came about two months after transplant. T-cell numbers and diversity, one year after transplant, stemmed largely from T cells that were newly produced. Elevated TCRbeta diversity at day 60 was traced, in some patients, to surviving recipient T cells and thymic progenitors.

This clonotype was seen ten or more times. Antigen unknown. It was with unique molecular identifiers that the TCRbeta library was prepared. From the PCR reads, TCRdb called clonotypes with MiXCR, one entry per CDR3 protein. This table has hundreds of thousands of distinct CDR3 sequences, about a tenth appearing once. The sequence came from a boy under two years old with acute myeloid leukemia, due to receive a stem cell transplant. Sequences were derived from PBMCs, sampled before TCRalphabeta/CD19-depleted stem cell transplant.

The CDR3 protein is CASSRVAGGNKETQYF. In DNA form, the CDR3 reads TGTGCCAGCAGTAGGGTCGCAGGTGGAAATAAAGAGACCCAGTACTTC. The V call is TRBV2, the J call TRBJ2-5; D uncertain. Germline CDR1 and CDR2: SNHLY and FYNNEI. CDR3 length: 16 amino acids. The V gene lost 5 bases and the J gene lost 3 bases, with 19 bases spanning the gap. The whole variable domain, filled in from reference TRBV2 and TRBJ2-5, reads EPEVTQTPSHQVTQMGQEVILRCVPISNHLYFYWYRQILGQKVEFLVSFYNNEISEKSEIFDDQFSVERPDGSNFTLKIRSTKLEDSAMYFCASSRVAGGNKETQYFGPGTRLLVL.